This T cell receptor (beta chain) was observed in a study of blood T cell repertoires in COVID-19. Study details: Researchers got acute and convalescent COVID-19 samples from the United States, Italy and Spain. T cells, B-cell-depleted T cells, or PBMCs provided the cDNA or gDNA that served as material.

Methods used by the authors: Estimated nucleated cell counts came from reference gene primer amplification. Produced via immunoSEQ multiplex PCR; TCRdb's table is partial and in-frame only. The V and J calls and the clone size are those of that table, but D and trimming were determined from the DNA. The sample comprises 250,000 or so clones, roughly four fifths of which are singletons, and about 2% rests with the top ten. The germline CDR1 and CDR2 sequences are SGDLS and YYNGEE. V shed 0 bases, J shed 0 bases, and the junction held 1 base outside the gene matches. This CDR3 is built from 15 residues.

The rearrangement joins TRBV9 to TRBJ2-3, with 7 nucleotides matching TRBD1. Source material: peripheral blood. The sequence was obtained from a man aged 25-40 years who had recovered from COVID-19. This CDR3 reads CASSVAGGSTDTQYF. CDR3 coding DNA: TGTGCCAGCAGCGTAGCAGGGGGTAGCACAGATACGCAGTATTTT.